The 31 T cell receptor beta chains below come from one sample, sequenced in a study of blood T cell repertoires in COVID-19. Repertoires were generated with immunoSEQ multiplex PCR, while TCRdb's copy carries only in-frame clones and drops some. The data hold approximately 86,000 clones, with over 80% observed a single time. Sequencing used peripheral blood. The receptors here all came from a man between 50 and 59 years old with acute or convalescent COVID-19.

The chain employs TRBV7-2 and TRBJ1-2; D may be TRBD1 (5 bases). The CDR3 is made up of 15 amino acids. The V end lost 2 bases, the J end lost 1 base, and 11 bases lay between the germline ends. Germline V lookup: CDR1 SGHTA, CDR2 FQGNSA. The CDR3 DNA reads as TGTGCCAGCAGCTTAAACGCAGGGCTTAACTATGGCTACACCTTC. Its translation is CASSLNAGLNYGYTF.

V and J are TRBV2 and TRBJ1-5, with D perhaps TRBD1 (5 bases). This CDR3 region has 15 residues. The V end was cut by 7 bases, the J end by 1 base, with 14 bases between. Looked up from germline, CDR1 is SNHLY and CDR2 is FYNNEI. The CDR3 loop is CASKSDTFSNQPQHF. CDR3 DNA: TGTGCCAGCAAATCGGACACTTTCAGCAATCAGCCCCAGCATTTT.

This sequence joins TRBV5-1 and TRBJ1-3; 7 bases are shared with TRBD1. Germline values: CDR1 SGHRS, CDR2 YFSETQ. The CDR3 contains 15 residues. The J segment lost 2 bases and the V segment lost 4 bases, leaving 6 bases of the junction unmatched. Written as DNA, the CDR3 is TGCGCCAGCAGCCAAACAGGGGTAACTGGAAACACCATATATTTT. Residues: CASSQTGVTGNTIYF. Full variable domain (outside the CDR3, taken from reference TRBV5-1 and TRBJ1-3): KAGVTQTPRYLIKTRGQQVTLSCSPISGHRSVSWYQQTPGQGLQFLFEYFSETQRNKGNFPGRFSGRQFSNSRSEMNVSTLELGDSALYLCASSQTGVTGNTIYFGEGSWLTVV.

V and J are TRBV18 and TRBJ2-3, with D possibly TRBD1 on 6 matching bases. Trimming cost V 3 bases and J 2 bases, with 9 bases left between them. CDR3 length: 14 residues. CDR1 is KGHSH and CDR2 is LQKENI in the germline V gene. The CDR3 DNA reads as TGTGCCAGCTCACCGGACAGTTACACAGATACGCAGTATTTT. It yields the protein CASSPDSYTDTQYF.

This chain connects TRBV5-1 to TRBJ2-2, with 8 bases fitting TRBD1. Germline V lookup: CDR1 SGHRS, CDR2 YFSETQ. V lost 4 bases and J lost 5; bases outside the gene matches: 13. The CDR3 sequence is 17 residues long. The CDR3 sequence: CASSKGPQGAGTGELFF. The CDR3 DNA sequence: TGCGCCAGCAGCAAAGGGCCCCAGGGGGCGGGGACCGGGGAGCTGTTTTTT.

The chain links TRBV10-3 to TRBJ1-2; D might be TRBD1 (6 bases). The CDR3 is 16 amino acids. From germline, CDR1 is ENHRY and CDR2 SYGVKD. V was trimmed by 10 bases and J by 5 bases, leaving 26 bases between them. The CDR3 here is CATTPLPQGSGYGYTF. The CDR3 DNA follows: TGTGCCACCACTCCCCTCCCACAGGGCTCGGGGTATGGCTACACCTTC.

This chain uses TRBV2 with TRBJ2-5; TRBD1 is a possible D gene (6 bases). V was clipped by 4 bases and J by 2 bases, with 11 bases between them. Germline V gene sequence: CDR1 SNHLY, CDR2 FYNNEI. The CDR3 has 14 residues. Here the CDR3 reads CASSGTDEQETQYF. CDR3 coding DNA: TGTGCCAGCAGTGGGACAGACGAACAAGAGACCCAGTACTTC.

The CDR3 DNA reads as TGTGCCAGTAGCGGAAAGGACACCAATAACTATGGCTACACCTTC. Protein product: CASSGKDTNNYGYTF. The rearrangement joins TRBV19 to TRBJ1-2; possibly TRBD1 for D (5 bases). The length of the CDR3 is 15 residues. Germline values: CDR1 LNHDA, CDR2 SQIVND (reference sequence). The V end was cut by 6 bases, the J end by 1 base, with 15 bases between. The complete variable domain, with remaining parts taken from reference TRBV19 and TRBJ1-2, reads DGGITQSPKYLFRKEGQNVTLSCEQNLNHDAMYWYRQDPGQGLRLIYYSQIVNDFQKGDIAEGYSVSREKKESFPLTVTSAQKNPTAFYLCASSGKDTNNYGYTFGSGTRLTVV.

The chain couples TRBV5-1 to TRBJ2-3; 7 bases are shared with TRBD1. J gave up 6 bases and V 1 base, and 8 bases lay outside the gene matches. Germline V gives CDR1 SGHRS, CDR2 YFSETQ. The CDR3 extends over 15 amino acids. CDR3 nucleotide sequence: TGCGCCAGCAGCTTGAGGGGGCCGTATGAGGATACGCAGTATTTT. This translates into CASSLRGPYEDTQYF.

This rearrangement joins TRBV5-1 to TRBJ2-7, with D perhaps TRBD1 (6 bases). The CDR3 has 14 amino acids. Germline V gene data show CDR1 as SGHRS and CDR2 as YFSETQ. Trimming stripped 0 bases from V and 5 bases from J, with 12 bases between. The CDR3 nucleotides are TGCGCCAGCAGCTTGGAGACAGGTATCGACGAGCAGTACTTC. Protein sequence: CASSLETGIDEQYF.

V gene TRBV6-4 combines with J gene TRBJ1-5; TRBD1 aligns across 8 bases. The CDR3 has 13 amino acids. Germline V gene lookup returns CDR1 MRHNA and CDR2 SNTAGT. J was trimmed by 5 bases and V by 6 bases; bases with no gene match: 3. As DNA, the CDR3 is TGTGCCAGCAGGGGGACAGGAGATCAGCCCCAGCATTTT. Encoded protein: CASRGTGDQPQHF.

CDR3: CASSDRGDYGYTF. The CDR3 DNA sequence: TGTGCCAGCAGCGACCGGGGGGATTATGGCTACACCTTC. This chain joins TRBV7-2 and TRBJ1-2; D is perhaps TRBD1 (5 bases). The CDR3 consists of 13 residues. V was trimmed by 5 bases and J by 5 bases, leaving 12 bases between them. Germline V gene sequence: CDR1 SGHTA, CDR2 FQGNSA.

The gene calls are TRBV5-1 and TRBJ1-6; D is undetermined. Trimming removed 4 bases at V and 8 bases at J, with 13 bases between. The germline V gene encodes CDR1 SGHRS and CDR2 YFSETQ. The CDR3 covers 14 residues. CDR3 nucleotides: TGCGCCAGCAGCCCCGGGAGATTGGATTCACCCCTCCACTTT. It yields the protein CASSPGRLDSPLHF. Filled out from reference TRBV5-1 and TRBJ1-6, the complete variable domain reads KAGVTQTPRYLIKTRGQQVTLSCSPISGHRSVSWYQQTPGQGLQFLFEYFSETQRNKGNFPGRFSGRQFSNSRSEMNVSTLELGDSALYLCASSPGRLDSPLHFGNGTRLTVT.

The CDR3 DNA is TGTGCCAGTAGTAAAGCGGGGAACACCGGGGAGCTGTTTTTT. Translation: CASSKAGNTGELFF. V usage is TRBV19 and J usage is TRBJ2-2; D is possibly TRBD2 (6 bases). The CDR3 covers 14 residues. The V and J ends lost 4 bases and 1 base respectively, with 7 bases between them. Germline V gene lookup returns CDR1 LNHDA and CDR2 SQIVND (reference sequence).

The rearrangement links TRBV7-6 to TRBJ2-7, with D possibly TRBD2 on 6 matching bases. The germline CDR1 and CDR2 sequences are SGHVS and FNYEAQ. Trimming left V 10 bases short and J 4 bases short, with 11 bases between. The CDR3 has 11 residues. The CDR3: CATGGEYEQYF. The CDR3 DNA is TGTGCCACCGGCGGGGAATACGAGCAGTACTTC.

This chain joins TRBV19 and TRBJ2-2; TRBD1 might be the D (5 bases). Deletions cut 3 bases from V and 5 bases from J, with 16 bases between. Per the germline V gene, CDR1 is LNHDA and CDR2 is SQIVND (reference sequence). The CDR3 is 16 amino acids. CDR3 sequence reads: CASSIVGPLVTGELFF. The CDR3 bases are TGTGCCAGTAGTATCGTGGGGCCCCTAGTGACCGGGGAGCTGTTTTTT.

The CDR3 nucleotides read TGCGCCAGCAGTCCTGACAGTAGCACAGATACGCAGTATTTT. It encodes CASSPDSSTDTQYF. The rearrangement joins TRBV10-1 to TRBJ2-3; D perhaps matches TRBD1 (5 bases). Between the trimmed V and J ends, which lost 5 bases and 0 bases, there was a span of 9 bases. The CDR3 covers 14 residues. Germline CDR1 reads WNHNN; CDR2 reads SYGVQD (reference sequence).

The chain carries TRBV3-1 (or the pseudogene TRBV3-2) and TRBJ1-2; D is possibly TRBD1 (5 bases). This CDR3 contains 16 residues. The V gene's germline CDR1 is LGHDT and CDR2 YNNKEL (reference sequence). V was pared by 0 bases and J by 8 bases, with 19 bases between. As DNA, the CDR3 is TGTGCCAGCAGCCAAGACCTCGGCGGGACCATTGGAGGCTACACCTTC. It is translated as CASSQDLGGTIGGYTF.

The chain couples TRBV11-2 to TRBJ1-5; TRBD1 agrees at 7 bases. CDR3 length equals 14 residues. The germline V gene encodes CDR1 SGHAT and CDR2 FQNNGV. J was trimmed by 4 bases and V by 5 bases; bases with no gene match: 5. The CDR3 region is CASSPGTANQPQHF. CDR3 DNA sequence: TGTGCCAGCAGCCCCGGGACAGCTAATCAGCCCCAGCATTTT.

The chain links TRBV29-1 to TRBJ2-2; perhaps TRBD2 as D (7 bases). This CDR3 has 16 residues. V lost 2 bases and J lost 3, with 16 bases in between. Germline CDR1 SQVTM, CDR2 ANQGSEA. The CDR3 DNA is TGCAGCGTTGAACGGGAGGAGGGGGGCGACACCGGGGAGCTGTTTTTT. Protein product: CSVEREEGGDTGELFF.

This rearrangement joins TRBV6-4 to TRBJ2-2, with D hard to call. The V and J ends lost 6 bases and 1 base respectively, with 9 bases between them. Germline V lookup: CDR1 MRHNA, CDR2 SNTAGT. This CDR3 has 14 residues. The CDR3 region is CASRLGGNTGELFF. The CDR3 region has the DNA TGTGCCAGCAGATTAGGCGGGAACACCGGGGAGCTGTTTTTT.

The chain is built from TRBV2 and TRBJ1-3; no definite D call. Per the germline V gene, CDR1 is SNHLY and CDR2 is FYNNEI. The CDR3 totals 16 residues. Trimming took off 8 bases at V and 0 bases at J, with 17 bases between the two ends. CDR3 sequence reads: CASCLTTSSSGNTIYF. For the CDR3, the DNA is TGTGCCAGCTGCCTGACGACATCGAGCTCTGGAAACACCATATATTTT. The complete variable domain, with remaining parts taken from reference TRBV2 and TRBJ1-3, reads EPEVTQTPSHQVTQMGQEVILRCVPISNHLYFYWYRQILGQKVEFLVSFYNNEISEKSEIFDDQFSVERPDGSNFTLKIRSTKLEDSAMYFCASCLTTSSSGNTIYFGEGSWLTVV.

V is TRBV7-2 and J is TRBJ2-1; D is possibly TRBD2 (5 bases). Between the trimmed V and J ends, which lost 2 bases and 7 bases, there was a span of 9 bases. CDR1 and CDR2 (germline): SGHTA, FQGNSA. The CDR3 is 13 amino acids. CDR3 protein: CASSLLALNEQFF. The CDR3 DNA is TGTGCCAGCAGCTTACTAGCATTGAATGAGCAGTTCTTC.

The chain is built from TRBV11-1 and TRBJ1-1; perhaps TRBD1 as D (6 bases). CDR1 and CDR2 from the germline V gene are SGHAT and FQDESV (reference sequence). V lost 1 base to trimming and J lost 0 bases, with 6 bases between them. The CDR3 extends over 14 amino acids. This CDR3 reads CASSLGGLNTEAFF. CDR3 bases: TGTGCCAGCAGCTTAGGGGGGCTGAACACTGAAGCTTTCTTT.

The chain links TRBV6-2 or TRBV6-3 to TRBJ2-1; D remains unclear. V lost 5 bases and J 4 bases, leaving 15 bases between the germline ends. This CDR3 is 15 amino acids long. The germline gives CDR1 MNHEY, CDR2 SVGEGT. DNA of the CDR3: TGTGCCAGCAGTGGCCTGGGCCCTCAGTACAATGAGCAGTTCTTC. Translated: CASSGLGPQYNEQFF.

V is TRBV6-5 and J is TRBJ1-1; 8 nucleotides align to TRBD1. Per germline, CDR1 MNHEY and CDR2 SVGAGI. The CDR3 length is 14 residues. V was pared by 5 bases and J by 4 bases, with 6 bases of the junction left unmatched. The CDR3 DNA is TGTGCCAGCAGTCCGACAGGGGTTGGCACTGAAGCTTTCTTT. The encoded protein is CASSPTGVGTEAFF.

The chain couples TRBV10-3 to TRBJ1-2; the D gene is possibly TRBD1 (6 bases). The CDR3 spans 13 residues. Germline CDR1 ENHRY, CDR2 SYGVKD. The CDR3 loop is CASTGTFEDGYTF. In DNA form, the CDR3 reads TGTGCATCGACCGGGACATTTGAGGATGGCTACACCTTC.

CDR3 region: CASSLAGAGSLTDTQYF. Here the CDR3 DNA reads TGCGCCAGCAGCTTGGCCGGAGCGGGGAGCCTCACAGATACGCAGTATTTT. The chain uses TRBV5-1 and TRBJ2-3, with 7 bases that match TRBD2. Losses at the gene ends were 0 bases for V and 2 bases for J; bases not matched to a gene: 9. CDR1 and CDR2 from the germline V gene are SGHRS and YFSETQ. The CDR3 runs to 17 residues.

Only a few counts were recorded for this clone. The chain recombines TRBV2 with TRBJ1-1, with TRBD1 matching over 7 bases. Germline CDR1 SNHLY, CDR2 FYNNEI. V trimming: 6 bases; J trimming: 14 bases; junction bases outside the gene matches: 9. The CDR3 totals 11 residues. The CDR3 loop reads CASRSGQRTFF. DNA for the CDR3: TGTGCCAGCAGATCGGGACAGCGAACCTTCTTT.

This clone was counted once. The V and J genes are TRBV2 and TRBJ1-2, with 9 positions matching TRBD1. The trim removed 4 bases at V and 7 bases at J, leaving 7 bases unmatched. Looked up from germline, CDR1 is SNHLY and CDR2 is FYNNEI. The CDR3 sequence is 14 residues long. CDR3 bases: TGTGCCAGCAGTGCGTCACAGGGGGCGTTTGGCTACACCTTC. Amino acids: CASSASQGAFGYTF. Based on the CDR3 plus reference TRBV2 and TRBJ1-2, the full variable domain is EPEVTQTPSHQVTQMGQEVILRCVPISNHLYFYWYRQILGQKVEFLVSFYNNEISEKSEIFDDQFSVERPDGSNFTLKIRSTKLEDSAMYFCASSASQGAFGYTFGSGTRLTVV.

The chain carries TRBV30 and TRBJ1-2; 9 bases match TRBD1. V was clipped by 3 bases and J by 5 bases; unmatched bases: 7. Germline CDR1 is GTSNPN and CDR2 is SVGIG (reference sequence). The CDR3 has 14 residues. CDR3 protein: CAWSADRGAYGYTF. CDR3 DNA: TGTGCCTGGAGCGCGGACAGGGGCGCGTATGGCTACACCTTC.